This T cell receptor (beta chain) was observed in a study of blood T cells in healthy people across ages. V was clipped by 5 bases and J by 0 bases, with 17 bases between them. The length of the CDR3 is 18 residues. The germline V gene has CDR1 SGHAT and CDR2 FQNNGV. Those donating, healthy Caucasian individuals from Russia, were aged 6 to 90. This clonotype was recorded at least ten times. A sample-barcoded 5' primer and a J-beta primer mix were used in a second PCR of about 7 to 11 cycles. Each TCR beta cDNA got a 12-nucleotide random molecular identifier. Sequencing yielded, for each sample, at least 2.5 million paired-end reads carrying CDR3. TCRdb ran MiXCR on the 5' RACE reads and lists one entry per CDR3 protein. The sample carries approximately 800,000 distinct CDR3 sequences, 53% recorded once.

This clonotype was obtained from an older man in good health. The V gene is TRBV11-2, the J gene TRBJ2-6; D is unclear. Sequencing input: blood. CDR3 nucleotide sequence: TGTGCCAGCAGCGCACGCCTAAGGGTAACCTCTGGGGCCAACGTCCTGACTTTC. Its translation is CASSARLRVTSGANVLTF. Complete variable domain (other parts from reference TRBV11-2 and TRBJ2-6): EAGVAQSPRYKIIEKRQSVAFWCNPISGHATLYWYQQILGQGPKLLIQFQNNGVVDDSQLPKDRFSAERLKGVDSTLKIQPAKLEDSAVYLCASSARLRVTSGANVLTFGAGSRLTVL.